Given below is one T cell receptor (beta chain) in context. Its antigen is unknown. This entry belongs to a study of graft-versus-host responses after intestinal transplantation. In the study overall: Transplants were multivisceral, liver-intestinal, or isolated intestinal. Every recipient had anti-thymocyte globulin induction and approximately three years of tacrolimus plus steroids. General study points: Peak circulating GvH clone levels were associated with early post-transplant HvG declines. GvH clonotypes were identified within recipient marrow, with a subset emerging first in ileum or blood.

This CDR3 spans 16 amino acids. Trimming at V came to 4 bases and at J to 3 bases, leaving 10 bases not matched to a gene. CDR1 and CDR2 from the germline V gene are MNHEY and SMNVEV (reference sequence). The method was immunoSEQ multiplex PCR; TCRdb's version includes in-frame clones alone and lacks a portion of them. The sample holds about 110,000 clones, about 93% seen once. The sequences come from unstimulated CD8+ T cells sorted from spleen or lymph node cells, collected before intestinal transplant. The chain has TRBV27 and TRBJ2-7; TRBD1 matches at 9 bases. The sequence derives from a human donor who received an intestinal transplant. CDR3 bases: TGTGCCAGCAGTTCAAACCCGGGACAGGGCTACTACGAGCAGTACTTC. Translation gives CASSSNPGQGYYEQYF.